The source of this T cell receptor beta chain is a study of tissue T cells after allogeneic stem cell transplantation. Overall study results and limits: Motif-based clustering found tissue-specific repertoire signatures shared across patients, though few clones were shared.

Only in-frame clones appear in the TCRdb table, and some are missing; sequencing was by immunoSEQ multiplex PCR. This sample has about 48,000 clones; roughly 73% occur once, and the top ten carry approximately 0.55%. Concerning this clone: No antigen is known for it. The gene symbols are mouse symbols.

The clonotype originates from a pool of C57BL/6 mice in good health. The specimen was sorted cells pooled from one or two spleens.

The sequenced part of the CDR3 DNA is TGTGCCAGCAGCTTAGCCGACATCAACGAAAGATTATTT. This encodes CASSLADINERLF. The whole CDR3 protein is CASSLADINERLFF. The V gene is TRBV3, the J gene TRBJ1-4, with D unresolved. The CDR3 extends 1 residue past the end of the read, so its final part is completed from the germline J gene. CDR3 size: 14 residues. CDR1 and CDR2 (germline): SNHLY, FYNGKV (reference sequence). V was pared by 0 bases and J by 4 bases, with 6 bases between.